A selection of T cell receptor beta chains follows, all from one sample in a study of early T cells in non-severe SARS-CoV-2 infection. TCRdb re-derived calls from the 5' RACE reads in MiXCR, one entry per CDR3 protein. The sample includes over 25,000 distinct CDR3 sequences, 5.7% of them seen just once. The material sequenced was whole blood. The receptors originated from an adult who was a healthcare worker with PCR-confirmed SARS-CoV-2 infection or an uninfected control (not recorded which). Both conserved end residues are part of each CDR3. D genes are given only for firm matches. Some rows mark clone size as missing; the rest say once, few, many or name a class of expanded clone.

J gene: TRBJ1-1
D gene: .
V gene: TRBV20-1
clone size: many
CDR3 protein: CRGGTPGDTEAFF
CDR3 DNA: TGCAGGGGGGGAACCCCGGGGGACACTGAAGCTTTCTTT

J gene: TRBJ2-5
D gene: .
V gene: TRBV7-9
clone size: many
CDR3 protein: CASSRINRDNQETQYF
CDR3 DNA: TGTGCCAGCAGCCGGATAAATCGGGACAACCAAGAGACCCAGTACTTC

J gene: TRBJ1-5
D gene: .
V gene: TRBV24-1
clone size: many
CDR3 protein: CATSDPGSYQPQHF
CDR3 DNA: TGTGCCACCAGTGACCCAGGGAGCTATCAGCCCCAGCATTTT

J gene: TRBJ2-7
D gene: .
V gene: TRBV5-1
clone size: many
CDR3 protein: CASSLVKGPYEQYF
CDR3 DNA: TGCGCCAGCAGCTTGGTGAAGGGACCCTACGAGCAGTACTTC

J gene: TRBJ2-7
D gene: .
V gene: TRBV15
clone size: few
CDR3 protein: CATSRERVNEQYF
CDR3 DNA: TGTGCCACCAGCAGAGAGAGGGTCAACGAGCAGTACTTC

J gene: TRBJ2-2
D gene: .
V gene: TRBV4-1
clone size: few
CDR3 protein: CASSQEEVTGELFF
CDR3 DNA: TGCGCCAGCAGCCAAGAAGAAGTAACCGGGGAGCTGTTTTTT

J gene: TRBJ2-2
D gene: .
V gene: TRBV7-8
clone size: many
CDR3 protein: CASSSHASGELFF
CDR3 DNA: TGTGCCAGCAGCTCTCACGCATCCGGGGAGCTGTTTTTT

J gene: TRBJ2-1
D gene: .
V gene: TRBV19
clone size: many
CDR3 protein: CASSIDYSYNEQFF
CDR3 DNA: TGTGCCAGTAGTATCGACTACTCCTACAATGAGCAGTTCTTC

J gene: TRBJ2-7
D gene: .
V gene: TRBV7-2
clone size: many
CDR3 protein: CASSPRRGGAYEQYF
CDR3 DNA: TGTGCCAGCAGCCCTAGAAGGGGGGGGGCCTACGAGCAGTACTTC

J gene: TRBJ1-5
D gene: TRBD1
V gene: TRBV19
clone size: many
CDR3 protein: CASSKDRSPNQPQHF
CDR3 DNA: TGTGCCAGTAGTAAGGACAGGTCTCCCAATCAGCCCCAGCATTTT

J gene: TRBJ2-3
D gene: TRBD2
V gene: TRBV10-3
clone size: .
CDR3 protein: CAISMEAGTTDTQYF
CDR3 DNA: TGTGCCATCAGTATGGAAGCGGGAACGACAGATACGCAGTATTTT

J gene: TRBJ2-7
D gene: .
V gene: TRBV7-2
clone size: many
CDR3 protein: CASSFRGSYEQYF
CDR3 DNA: TGTGCCAGCAGCTTTCGGGGCTCCTACGAGCAGTACTTC

J gene: TRBJ2-5
D gene: .
V gene: TRBV20-1
clone size: few
CDR3 protein: CSARDHRHWETQYF
CDR3 DNA: TGCAGTGCTAGAGATCATCGGCACTGGGAGACCCAGTACTTC

J gene: TRBJ2-7
D gene: .
V gene: TRBV7-2
clone size: many
CDR3 protein: CASSFQGISSYEQYF
CDR3 DNA: TGTGCCAGCAGCTTCCAGGGTATATCCTCCTACGAGCAGTACTTC

J gene: TRBJ2-7
D gene: TRBD1
V gene: TRBV4-3
clone size: .
CDR3 protein: CASSQDEGDRDHYEQYF
CDR3 DNA: TGCGCCAGCAGCCAAGACGAGGGGGACAGGGACCACTACGAGCAGTACTTC

J gene: TRBJ1-1
D gene: .
V gene: TRBV5-1
clone size: .
CDR3 protein: CASSLKGTMNTEAFF
CDR3 DNA: TGCGCCAGCAGCTTGAAAGGGACAATGAACACTGAAGCTTTCTTT

J gene: TRBJ2-3
D gene: .
V gene: TRBV7-6
clone size: many
CDR3 protein: CASSLALSTQYF
CDR3 DNA: TGTGCCAGCAGCTTAGCATTGAGTACGCAGTATTTT

J gene: TRBJ1-1
D gene: TRBD1
V gene: TRBV7-9
clone size: many
CDR3 protein: CASSFRSQGFTEAFF
CDR3 DNA: TGTGCCAGCAGCTTCAGGTCACAGGGGTTCACTGAAGCTTTCTTT

J gene: TRBJ1-1
D gene: TRBD1
V gene: TRBV7-9
clone size: .
CDR3 protein: CASSLNRGAYTEAFF
CDR3 DNA: TGTGCCAGCAGCCTGAACAGGGGCGCGTACACTGAAGCTTTCTTT

J gene: TRBJ1-6
D gene: .
V gene: TRBV7-2
clone size: few
CDR3 protein: CASSPSVRGTFNSPLHF
CDR3 DNA: TGTGCCAGCAGCCCTTCTGTCAGGGGAACGTTTAATTCACCCCTCCACTTT

J gene: TRBJ1-4
D gene: TRBD1
V gene: TRBV7-9
clone size: many
CDR3 protein: CASSPGQGLNEKLFF
CDR3 DNA: TGTGCCAGCAGCCCGGGACAGGGACTTAATGAAAAACTGTTTTTT

J gene: TRBJ2-1
D gene: .
V gene: TRBV20-1
clone size: many
CDR3 protein: CSANVQGNEQFF
CDR3 DNA: TGCAGTGCCAACGTCCAGGGTAATGAGCAGTTCTTC

J gene: TRBJ1-1
D gene: .
V gene: TRBV3-1
clone size: many
CDR3 protein: CASSKRGGGTEAFF
CDR3 DNA: TGTGCCAGCAGCAAGAGAGGGGGTGGCACTGAAGCTTTCTTT

J gene: TRBJ1-5
D gene: .
V gene: TRBV7-2
clone size: many
CDR3 protein: CASSLLWAGGQPQHF
CDR3 DNA: TGTGCCAGCAGCTTATTGTGGGCAGGCGGACAGCCCCAGCATTTT

J gene: TRBJ2-7
D gene: .
V gene: TRBV4-3
clone size: many
CDR3 protein: CASSLFATEAYEQYF
CDR3 DNA: TGCGCCAGCAGCCTTTTTGCCACGGAAGCCTACGAGCAGTACTTC

J gene: TRBJ2-7
D gene: .
V gene: TRBV6-2/TRBV6-3
clone size: many
CDR3 protein: CAAGNPYSYEQYF
CDR3 DNA: TGTGCCGCCGGGAACCCCTACTCCTACGAGCAGTACTTC

J gene: TRBJ2-1
D gene: .
V gene: TRBV4-3
clone size: many
CDR3 protein: CASSQVQSSEQFF
CDR3 DNA: TGCGCCAGCAGCCAAGTCCAGTCTAGTGAGCAGTTCTTC

J gene: TRBJ2-7
D gene: .
V gene: TRBV28
clone size: .
CDR3 protein: CASSLWQGTYEQYF
CDR3 DNA: TGTGCCAGCAGTTTATGGCAGGGGACCTACGAGCAGTACTTC

J gene: TRBJ2-7
D gene: .
V gene: TRBV28
clone size: many
CDR3 protein: CASVPSGVHEQYF
CDR3 DNA: TGTGCCAGCGTCCCCTCCGGGGTCCACGAGCAGTACTTC

J gene: TRBJ1-1
D gene: TRBD1
V gene: TRBV18
clone size: many
CDR3 protein: CASSPRDRDTEAFF
CDR3 DNA: TGTGCCAGCTCACCCCGGGACAGGGACACTGAAGCTTTCTTT

J gene: TRBJ2-1
D gene: .
V gene: TRBV6-1
clone size: many
CDR3 protein: CASSDHDLNEQFF
CDR3 DNA: TGTGCCAGCAGTGACCACGACCTCAATGAGCAGTTCTTC

J gene: TRBJ2-3
D gene: .
V gene: TRBV7-9
clone size: few
CDR3 protein: CASSSRTITDTQYF
CDR3 DNA: TGTGCCAGCAGCTCAAGAACCATCACAGATACGCAGTATTTT

J gene: TRBJ2-7
D gene: .
V gene: TRBV7-2
clone size: many
CDR3 protein: CASSLGWRGYEQYF
CDR3 DNA: TGTGCCAGCAGCTTAGGGTGGAGGGGATACGAGCAGTACTTC

J gene: TRBJ2-7
D gene: .
V gene: TRBV20-1
clone size: .
CDR3 protein: CSASSGLTYEQYF
CDR3 DNA: TGCAGTGCTAGCTCGGGACTGACCTACGAGCAGTACTTC

J gene: TRBJ2-7
D gene: .
V gene: TRBV13
clone size: medium-sized
CDR3 protein: CASSPEIGATHEQYF
CDR3 DNA: TGTGCCAGCAGCCCCGAGATTGGAGCGACCCATGAGCAGTACTTC

J gene: TRBJ2-3
D gene: .
V gene: TRBV20-1
clone size: few
CDR3 protein: CSADGTLVDTQYF
CDR3 DNA: TGCAGTGCTGACGGGACCTTAGTGGATACGCAGTATTTT

J gene: TRBJ1-2
D gene: .
V gene: TRBV4-3
clone size: many
CDR3 protein: CASSQDIGLQSGYTF
CDR3 DNA: TGCGCCAGCAGCCAAGATATTGGGCTACAGAGTGGCTACACCTTC

J gene: TRBJ2-5
D gene: .
V gene: TRBV20-1
clone size: many
CDR3 protein: CSARESLQESQYF
CDR3 DNA: TGCAGTGCTAGAGAATCACTTCAAGAGAGCCAGTACTTC

J gene: TRBJ1-1
D gene: .
V gene: TRBV12-3/TRBV12-4
clone size: .
CDR3 protein: CASSPGLGTEAFF
CDR3 DNA: TGTGCCAGCAGTCCAGGGTTAGGCACTGAAGCTTTCTTT

J gene: TRBJ1-1
D gene: .
V gene: TRBV25-1
clone size: many
CDR3 protein: CASRINTEAFF
CDR3 DNA: TGTGCCAGCAGGATTAACACTGAAGCTTTCTTT

J gene: TRBJ2-1
D gene: .
V gene: TRBV5-1
clone size: .
CDR3 protein: CASSLFEGQQFF
CDR3 DNA: TGCGCCAGCAGCTTGTTTGAGGGACAGCAGTTCTTC